The 20 T cell receptor beta chains below were found in one sample sequenced in a study of cytomegalovirus exposure and HLA in healthy donors. The study ran its PCR with 60 Vbeta and 13 Jbeta primers. Measured with immunoSEQ multiplex PCR; TCRdb has only the in-frame clones, and not every one. There are about 70,000 clones in the sample; around 91% occur only once, and roughly an eighth lies in the top ten. Sequencing was carried out using PBMCs. The receptor source for this set is a woman aged 25-40 years in good health and CMV-seropositive.

This chain uses TRBV5-6 with TRBJ1-1, with TRBD1 matching 12 bases. The CDR3 runs 18 residues. Germline loops: CDR1 SGHDT, CDR2 YYEEEE. J gave up 5 bases and V 1 base, and 12 bases lay outside the gene matches. In nucleotides, the CDR3 is TGTGCCAGCAGCTTGCCGCCGGGACAGGGGGCGCGAGGGACTGAAGCTTTCTTT. Its translation is CASSLPPGQGARGTEAFF. The variable domain in full, with the rest retrieved from reference TRBV5-6 and TRBJ1-1, is DAGVTQSPTHLIKTRGQQVTLRCSPKSGHDTVSWYQQALGQGPQFIFQYYEEEERQRGNFPDRFSGHQFPNYSSELNVNALLLGDSALYLCASSLPPGQGARGTEAFFGQGTRLTVV.

The CDR3 coding sequence is TGTGCCTGGAGTGGGACTAGCTTCTACGAGCAGTACTTC. This translates into CAWSGTSFYEQYF. V gene TRBV30 combines with J gene TRBJ2-7, with 8 bases lining up with TRBD2. The length of the CDR3 is 13 residues. The ends lost 1 base at V and 3 bases at J; junction bases unmatched: 2. CDR1 is GTSNPN and CDR2 is SVGIG in the germline V gene (reference sequence).

The chain is built from TRBV7-8 and TRBJ2-7; 11 bases agree with TRBD1. Germline CDR1 and CDR2: SGHVS and FQNEAQ. The CDR3 totals 15 residues. The junction had 6 bases not matched to a gene; V was cut back by 5 bases and J by 3 bases. In DNA, the CDR3 is TGTGCCAGCAGCCGGACAGGGGGCAATCGCTACGAGCAGTACTTC. It yields the protein CASSRTGGNRYEQYF.

This rearrangement joins TRBV7-8 to TRBJ2-7; TRBD1 matches 7 bases. The CDR3 is 12 amino acids. The trim removed 7 bases at V and 2 bases at J, leaving 2 bases unmatched. Germline CDR1 is SGHVS and CDR2 is FQNEAQ. CDR3: CASTGGAYEQYF. CDR3 sequence (DNA): TGTGCCAGCACAGGGGGTGCCTACGAGCAGTACTTC.

This chain connects TRBV6-5 to TRBJ1-1; 10 bases agree with TRBD1. The germline gives CDR1 MNHEY, CDR2 SVGAGI. V lost 5 bases and J lost 4; bases outside the gene matches: 7. There are 15 residues in the CDR3. The CDR3 DNA reads TGTGCCAGCAGTCAGACAGGGGGCAGATCCACTGAAGCTTTCTTT. Encoded protein: CASSQTGGRSTEAFF.

The CDR3 region is CASSLGAERPLPQHF. The CDR3 bases are TGTGCCAGCAGCTTGGGGGCGGAGAGGCCGTTGCCCCAGCATTTT. The rearrangement joins TRBV7-8 to TRBJ1-5; the D gene is possibly TRBD1 (6 bases). Looked up from germline, CDR1 is SGHVS and CDR2 is FQNEAQ. With 3 bases removed from V and 9 bases from J, the gap between germline ends came to 18 bases. This CDR3 contains 15 residues.

The V call is TRBV15, the J call TRBJ2-1; 11 bases are shared with TRBD1. From germline, CDR1 is LNHNV and CDR2 YYDKDF (reference sequence). The CDR3 totals 17 residues. Trimming cost V 1 base and J 7 bases; bases outside gene matches: 9. The CDR3 coding sequence is TGTGCCACCAGCAGAGTCTTCCGGGACAGGGGGACGAATGAGCAGTTCTTC. This gives the protein CATSRVFRDRGTNEQFF.

The genes are TRBV6-1 and TRBJ1-4; D is unclear. This CDR3 comprises 11 residues. The V and J ends lost 11 bases and 3 bases respectively, with 7 bases between them. From germline, CDR1 is MNHNS and CDR2 SASEGT. The CDR3 loop is CAGRANEKLFF. DNA for the CDR3: TGTGCCGGGAGGGCTAATGAAAAACTGTTTTTT.

This sequence joins TRBV11-2 and TRBJ2-7; 7 bases are shared with TRBD1. Germline CDR1 SGHAT, CDR2 FQNNGV. With V trimmed by 5 bases and J by 4 bases, 8 bases remained unmatched. The CDR3 has 14 amino acids. The CDR3 region is CASSKTTGIYEQYF. The CDR3 region has the DNA TGTGCCAGCAGCAAAACGACAGGGATTTACGAGCAGTACTTC.

The chain uses TRBV6-6 and TRBJ1-5, with D tentatively TRBD1 (5 bases). Trimming stripped 6 bases from V and 2 bases from J, with 11 bases between. The CDR3 length is 14 residues. Germline loops: CDR1 MNHNY, CDR2 SVGAGI (reference sequence). Here the CDR3 DNA reads TGTGCCAGCAGCCGAGACAGCCGCAATCAGCCCCAGCATTTT. Residues: CASSRDSRNQPQHF.

Here the CDR3 DNA reads TGTGCCAGCAGCCCCCGGGACACCTTCTACGAGCAGTACTTC. It specifies CASSPRDTFYEQYF. The chain recombines TRBV7-2 with TRBJ2-7; TRBD1 is a possible D gene (6 bases). The CDR3 spans 14 residues. V was trimmed by 5 bases and J by 3 bases, leaving 14 bases between them. CDR1 and CDR2 (germline): SGHTA, FQGNSA. The entire variable domain, with the rest obtained from reference TRBV7-2 and TRBJ2-7, is as follows: GAGVSQSPSNKVTEKGKDVELRCDPISGHTALYWYRQSLGQGLEFLIYFQGNSAPDKSGLPSDRFSAERTGGSVSTLTIQRTQQEDSAVYLCASSPRDTFYEQYFGPGTRLTVT.

The gene calls are TRBV7-6 and TRBJ2-1; no clear D gene. This CDR3 is built from 12 residues. The germline gives CDR1 SGHVS, CDR2 FNYEAQ. The V end lost 4 bases, the J end lost 9 bases, and 10 bases lay between the germline ends. The CDR3: CASSSVLLEQFF. The CDR3 nucleotides read TGTGCCAGCAGCTCGGTGCTTCTTGAGCAGTTCTTC.

This chain links TRBV18 with TRBJ2-1; TRBD1 might be the D (6 bases). CDR1 is KGHSH, CDR2 LQKENI, per germline. The V and J ends lost 5 bases and 1 base respectively, with 18 bases between them. This CDR3 has 17 residues. The DNA of the CDR3 is TGTGCCAGCTCAGCACTAAGACAGGTTTCATCCTACAATGAGCAGTTCTTC. Translated: CASSALRQVSSYNEQFF.

The V call is TRBV5-1, the J call TRBJ2-5, with 9 bases fitting TRBD2. This CDR3 spans 15 amino acids. After removal of 5 bases from V and 4 bases from J, the junction contained 9 bases not matched to a gene. Germline V gene lookup returns CDR1 SGHRS and CDR2 YFSETQ. The DNA for the CDR3 is TGCGCCAGCAGGTCGGTAGCGGGAGTACGAGAGACCCAGTACTTC. It codes for CASRSVAGVRETQYF.

V gene TRBV18 combines with J gene TRBJ1-3; D unclear. CDR1 is KGHSH and CDR2 is LQKENI in the germline V gene. The germline V and J ends were trimmed by 6 bases and 5 bases, with 11 bases remaining between them. The CDR3 is 13 residues long. DNA of the CDR3: TGTGCCAGCTCTCCTGCGCCTCGAAACACCATATATTTT. This translates into CASSPAPRNTIYF.

The chain couples TRBV7-3 to TRBJ2-1; 7 nucleotides line up with TRBD2. The V and J ends lost 6 bases and 0 bases, in that order; junction bases with no gene match: 5. The CDR3 length is 15 residues. Germline CDR1 and CDR2: SGHTA and FQGTGA. CDR3 amino acids: CASRLERGSYNEQFF. The DNA for the CDR3 is TGTGCCAGCAGACTTGAGCGGGGCTCCTACAATGAGCAGTTCTTC. Supplemented by reference TRBV7-3 and TRBJ2-1, the full variable domain reads GAGVSQTPSNKVTEKGKYVELRCDPISGHTALYWYRQSLGQGPEFLIYFQGTGAADDSGLPNDRFFAVRPEGSVSTLKIQRTERGDSAVYLCASRLERGSYNEQFFGPGTRLTVL.

The chain combines TRBV7-6 with TRBJ2-1, with 8 bases fitting TRBD2. Germline V CDR1 and CDR2: SGHVS, FNYEAQ. J lost 3 bases, V lost 4 bases, and 5 bases had no gene match. CDR3 length: 15 amino acids. CDR3 region: CASSSPGGFYNEQFF. The DNA of the CDR3 is TGTGCCAGCAGCTCCCCGGGGGGGTTCTACAATGAGCAGTTCTTC.

V gene TRBV7-7 combines with J gene TRBJ2-7, with 8 nucleotides matching TRBD1. The CDR3 covers 14 residues. V lost 1 base to trimming and J lost 4 bases; unmatched junction nucleotides: 3. Per germline, CDR1 SSHAT and CDR2 FNYEAQ (reference sequence). The CDR3 nucleotides are TGTGCCAGCAGCTTAGGGACAGGGCGTTACGAGCAGTACTTC. The encoded protein is CASSLGTGRYEQYF.

The chain couples TRBV27 to TRBJ2-1; 9 nucleotides line up with TRBD1. J gave up 2 bases and V 6 bases, and 5 bases lay outside the gene matches. Germline lookup yields CDR1 MNHEY and CDR2 SMNVEV (reference sequence). CDR3 length: 15 residues. The CDR3 loop is CASSLRTGAYNEQFF. In nucleotides, the CDR3 is TGTGCCAGCAGCCTGCGGACAGGGGCCTACAATGAGCAGTTCTTC.

This chain connects TRBV4-2 to TRBJ2-3; D is unresolved. V shed 3 bases and J shed 3 bases, with 10 bases lying between them. CDR1 and CDR2 (germline): LGHNA, YNFKEQ. The CDR3 runs 14 residues. CDR3: CASSHDSRTDTQYF. CDR3 DNA: TGTGCCAGCAGCCACGACTCCCGAACAGATACGCAGTATTTT.